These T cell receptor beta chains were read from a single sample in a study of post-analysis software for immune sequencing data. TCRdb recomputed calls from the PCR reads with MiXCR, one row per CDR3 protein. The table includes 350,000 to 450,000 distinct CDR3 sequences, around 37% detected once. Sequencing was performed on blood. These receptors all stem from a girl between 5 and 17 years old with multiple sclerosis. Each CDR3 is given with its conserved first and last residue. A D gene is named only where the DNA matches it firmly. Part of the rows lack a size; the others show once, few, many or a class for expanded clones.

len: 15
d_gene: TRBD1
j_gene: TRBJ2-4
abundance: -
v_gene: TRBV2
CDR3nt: TGTGCCAGCAGCGACAGGGGGGGGGCCAAAAACATTCAGTACTTC
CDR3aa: CASSDRGGAKNIQYF

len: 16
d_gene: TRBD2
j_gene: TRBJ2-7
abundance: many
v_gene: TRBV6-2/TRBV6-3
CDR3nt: TGTGCCAGCAGTTACACAGCGGGGCGCCGTCCCTACGAGCAGTACTTC
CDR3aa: CASSYTAGRRPYEQYF

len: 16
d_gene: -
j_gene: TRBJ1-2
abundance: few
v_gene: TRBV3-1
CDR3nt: TGTGCCAGCAGCCAAGATTGGGGTCGTCCTGACTATGGCTACACCTTC
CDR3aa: CASSQDWGRPDYGYTF

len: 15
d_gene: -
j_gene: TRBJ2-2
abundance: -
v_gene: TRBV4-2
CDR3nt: TGTGCCAGCAGCCAACCTAACGGGGACGCCGGGGAGCTGTTTTTT
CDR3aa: CASSQPNGDAGELFF

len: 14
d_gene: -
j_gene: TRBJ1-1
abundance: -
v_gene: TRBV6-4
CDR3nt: TGTGCCAGCAGTGGGGATTCTATGGGTTTCGGGACTTTCTTT
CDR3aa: CASSGDSMGFGTFF

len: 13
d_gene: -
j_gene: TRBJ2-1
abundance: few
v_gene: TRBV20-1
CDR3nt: TGCAGTGCTCAGGTATGGGAGGACAATGAGCAGTTCTTC
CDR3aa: CSAQVWEDNEQFF

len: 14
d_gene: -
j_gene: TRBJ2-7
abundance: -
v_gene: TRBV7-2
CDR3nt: TGTGCCAGCAGCTTAGTTGGAGAGAACTACGAGCAGTACTTC
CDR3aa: CASSLVGENYEQYF

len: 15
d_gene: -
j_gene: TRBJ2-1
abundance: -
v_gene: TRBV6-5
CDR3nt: TGTGCCAGCAGTTACTCAAGGACTTGTAACAATGAGCAGTTCTTC
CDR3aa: CASSYSRTCNNEQFF

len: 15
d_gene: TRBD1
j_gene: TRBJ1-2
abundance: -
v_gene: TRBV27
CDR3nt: TGTGCCAGCAGTTTAACAGGGGGCCTAAGCTATGGCTACACCTTC
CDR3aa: CASSLTGGLSYGYTF

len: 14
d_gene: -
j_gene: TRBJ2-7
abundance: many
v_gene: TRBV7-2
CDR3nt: TGTGCCAGCGCCGTTGAGGTCCAGTCCTACGAGCAGTACTTC
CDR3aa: CASAVEVQSYEQYF

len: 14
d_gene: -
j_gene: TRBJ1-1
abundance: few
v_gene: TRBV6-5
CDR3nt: TGTGCCAGCAGTTACGGGACGGTGGGCACTGAAGCTTTCTTT
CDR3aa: CASSYGTVGTEAFF

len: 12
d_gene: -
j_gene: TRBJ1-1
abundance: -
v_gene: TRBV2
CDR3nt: TGTGCCAGCCGACGGGGGGTCACTGAAGCTTTCTTT
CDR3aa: CASRRGVTEAFF

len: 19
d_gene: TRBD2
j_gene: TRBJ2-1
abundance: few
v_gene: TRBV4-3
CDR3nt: TGCGCCAGCAGCCATTACCGTCGGGCTAGCGGGGGTCAGCGCAATGAGCAGTTCTTC
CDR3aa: CASSHYRRASGGQRNEQFF

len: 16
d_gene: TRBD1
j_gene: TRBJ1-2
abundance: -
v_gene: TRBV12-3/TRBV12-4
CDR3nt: TGTGCCAGCAGTGGGAACCGGGACAGAGGGCGCTATGGCTACACCTTC
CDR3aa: CASSGNRDRGRYGYTF

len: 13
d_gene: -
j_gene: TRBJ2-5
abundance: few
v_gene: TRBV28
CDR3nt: TGTGCCAGCATCTCCGGAGGCCAAGAGACCCAGTACTTC
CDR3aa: CASISGGQETQYF

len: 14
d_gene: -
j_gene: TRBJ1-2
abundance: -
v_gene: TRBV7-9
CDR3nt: TGTGCCAGCAGCTCCGGGACATACTCCTATGGCTACACCTTC
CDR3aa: CASSSGTYSYGYTF

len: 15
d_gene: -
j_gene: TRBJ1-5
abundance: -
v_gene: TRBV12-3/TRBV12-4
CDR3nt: TGTGCCAGCAGTTTGCTGGCAGGGTTCGATCAGCCCCAGCATTTT
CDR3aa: CASSLLAGFDQPQHF

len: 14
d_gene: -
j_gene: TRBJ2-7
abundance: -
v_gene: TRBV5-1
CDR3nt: TGCGCCAGCAGCTTGCCGGACGGTCCCTACGAGCAGTACTTC
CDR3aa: CASSLPDGPYEQYF

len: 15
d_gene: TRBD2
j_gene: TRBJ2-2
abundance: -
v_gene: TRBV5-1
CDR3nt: TGCGCCAGCAGCTTAGCGGGGGCCGACACCGGGGAGCTGTTTTTT
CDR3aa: CASSLAGADTGELFF

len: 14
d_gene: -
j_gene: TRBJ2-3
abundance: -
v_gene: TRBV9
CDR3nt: TGTGCCAGCAGCGTTGGCCTTAGCACAGATACGCAGTATTTT
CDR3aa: CASSVGLSTDTQYF

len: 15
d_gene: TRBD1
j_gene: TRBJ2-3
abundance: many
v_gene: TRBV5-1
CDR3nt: TGCGCCAGCAGCCCTCGGACAGGGGGAACAGATACGCAGTATTTT
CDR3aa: CASSPRTGGTDTQYF

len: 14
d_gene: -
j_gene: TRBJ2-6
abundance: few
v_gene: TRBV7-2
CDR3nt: TGTGCCAGCAGAGGAACGAAACATCCCAACGTCCTGACTTTC
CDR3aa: CASRGTKHPNVLTF

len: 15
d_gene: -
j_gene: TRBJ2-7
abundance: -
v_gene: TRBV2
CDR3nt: TGTGCCAGCATGATCCTGTTCTCCCCTTCCTACGAGCAGTACTTC
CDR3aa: CASMILFSPSYEQYF

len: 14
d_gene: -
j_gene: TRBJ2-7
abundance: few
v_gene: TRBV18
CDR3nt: TGTGCCAGCTCTCCTGGGACGGGGATGGGCGAGCAGTACTTC
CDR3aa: CASSPGTGMGEQYF

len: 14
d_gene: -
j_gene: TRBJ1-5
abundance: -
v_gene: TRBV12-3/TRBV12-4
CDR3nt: TGTGCCAGCAGTTTAGACTCTAGCAATCAGCCCCAGCATTTT
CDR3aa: CASSLDSSNQPQHF

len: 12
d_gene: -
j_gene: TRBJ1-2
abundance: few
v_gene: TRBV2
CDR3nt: TGTGCCAGCAGTACCTACAGCTTGAGCTACACCTTC
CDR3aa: CASSTYSLSYTF

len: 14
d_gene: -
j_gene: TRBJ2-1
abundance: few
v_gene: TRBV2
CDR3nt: TGTGCCAGCCGGGGCTCTCTCTCGGGAAATGAGCAGTTCTTC
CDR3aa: CASRGSLSGNEQFF